This note documents a single TCR beta chain sequence. It lacks a known antigen. The record has no base qualities; no much larger clone is one base away. The data were taken from a study of OX40 agonist ivuxolimab in advanced cancers. Regarding the study in general: The costimulatory receptor OX40 (CD134) was targeted by ivuxolimab, a fully human IgG2 agonistic monoclonal antibody. Intravenous ivuxolimab was administered to patients every 2 weeks at six dose levels: 0.01, 0.1, 0.3, 1.5, 3 and 10 mg/kg. Of the 52 patients in dose escalation, 19 had hepatocellular carcinoma, approximately 15 had melanoma, 9 had renal cell carcinoma and 9 had head and neck cancer. In the dose-escalation cohort, 82.7% of patients were male, and the mean age was about 55 years, with a range of 23 to 79. Prior anti-PD-1, anti-PD-L1 or anti-CTLA-4 therapy was permitted, and checkpoint inhibitors had been received by less than 45% of dose-escalation patients. Partial responses occurred in three dose-escalation patients: two with cutaneous melanoma and one with hepatocellular carcinoma. The point of sequencing TCRbeta in the periphery was to test whether ivuxolimab changed TCR sequence diversity and drove clonal T-cell expansion. The monotherapy dose-escalation portion (N ≈ 57 patients) of the phase I ivuxolimab trial is reported in the paper.

Reading from cysteine to phenylalanine, the CDR3 counts 16 amino acids. Of the read, only the CDR3 DNA is kept; its 48 bases are in frame from base 1. Cut back by 3 bases and 5 bases, the V and J ends lie 20 bases apart. Looking up the germline V gene yields CDR1 MGHRA and CDR2 YSYEKL. What the research found in general, with its limitations: Partial responders in the 0.1-3.0 mg/kg groups had among the lowest normalized peripheral clonal expansion, especially among CD8+ T cells. Antigen specificity was not determined for the clonally expanded peripheral T cells. On average, CD8+ T cells showed more expanded clones than CD4+ T cells after ivuxolimab. At doses of 0.1 to 3.0 mg/kg, clonal expansion of both CD4+ and CD8+ blood T cells was observed from baseline to week 6. Low levels of normalized T-cell clonal expansion were also seen in some patients who did not respond.

Patients with autoimmune disease history or receiving systemic immunosuppression were excluded from the trial. In every dose cohort, peripheral blood was drawn for TCR sequencing at baseline, cycle 4 day 1, and cycle 7 day 1. The samples were taken from a phase I, first-in-human, multicenter, open-label dose-escalation trial of ivuxolimab. Adults with locally advanced or metastatic head and neck squamous cell, hepatocellular, melanoma or renal cell carcinoma were enrolled in the trial. Before TCR sequencing, CD4+ and CD8+ T cells were separately sorted from peripheral blood. Genomic DNA was extracted from sorted cells for sequencing of the TCRbeta CDR3 region. The immunoSEQ Assay was used for sequencing of TCRbeta CDR3 regions. Entries here come from immuneACCESS through TCRdb and include only in-frame sequences with V and J called. Some clones fail to appear in such tables; in the studies checked, an unresolved V gene covers under half of the shortfall, and the cause of the remainder is unknown. The table for this sample lists more than 85,000 clones; about 92% of them were counted only once. The top ten clones comprise 0.25% to 0.3% of the sample.

The sequence joins TRBV4-1 to TRBJ2-7; D gene: possibly TRBD2, on 5 matching bases. The receptor's source is an adult with an advanced solid tumor such as melanoma, head and neck, liver or kidney cancer. This specimen was CD4+ or CD8+ T cells sorted from blood, taken in a trial of the OX40 agonist ivuxolimab. The encoded CDR3 is CASSQVHGMEAHEQYF. The DNA is TGCGCCAGCAGCCAGGTCCACGGCATGGAGGCCCACGAGCAGTACTTC.